This is a list of T cell receptor beta chains from one sample in a study of cytomegalovirus exposure and HLA in healthy donors. Assay used: immunoSEQ multiplex PCR; TCRdb lists only in-frame clones, some missing. There are about 140,000 clones in the sample; about 80% occur only once, and 5.1% lies in the top ten. Sequencing input: PBMCs. The receptors shown here come from a male donor in good health and CMV-seronegative. Each CDR3 is given with its conserved first and last residue. D genes are given only for firm matches. Clone size is not always given. Where it is, it says once, few, many or a class for expanded clones.

V gene: TRBV13; J gene: TRBJ1-1; clone size: NA; D gene: NA; CDR3 protein: CASSSSERTDLNTEAFF; CDR3 DNA: TGTGCCAGCAGCTCCTCAGAACGGACAGACCTGAACACTGAAGCTTTCTTT
V gene: TRBV9; J gene: TRBJ2-3; clone size: NA; D gene: TRBD1; CDR3 protein: CASSVDRGILDTQYF; CDR3 DNA: TGTGCCAGCAGCGTCGACAGGGGGATTCTAGATACGCAGTATTTT
V gene: TRBV2; J gene: TRBJ2-1; clone size: NA; D gene: NA; CDR3 protein: CASSEALATGSKRLF; CDR3 DNA: TGTGCCAGTAGTGAAGCCTTAGCGACGGGAAGCAAGCGACTCTTC
V gene: TRBV2; J gene: TRBJ1-4; clone size: once; D gene: TRBD1; CDR3 protein: CASSSTGINEKLFF; CDR3 DNA: TGTGCCAGCAGTTCGACAGGGATAAATGAAAAACTGTTTTTT
V gene: TRBV6-1; J gene: TRBJ1-3; clone size: NA; D gene: NA; CDR3 protein: CASSVEPFGTIYF; CDR3 DNA: TGTGCCAGCAGTGTCGAACCCTTCGGCACCATATATTTT
V gene: TRBV5-1; J gene: TRBJ1-2; clone size: NA; D gene: NA; CDR3 protein: CASSLDQANYGYTF; CDR3 DNA: TGCGCCAGCAGCTTGGATCAGGCTAACTATGGCTACACCTTC
V gene: TRBV4-3; J gene: TRBJ2-3; clone size: NA; D gene: NA; CDR3 protein: CASSLDVGRQYF; CDR3 DNA: TGCGCCAGCAGCCTTGACGTGGGCAGGCAGTATTTT
V gene: TRBV2; J gene: TRBJ1-4; clone size: few; D gene: TRBD1; CDR3 protein: CASRLQGARTEKLFF; CDR3 DNA: TGTGCCAGCAGGCTACAGGGGGCAAGGACTGAAAAACTGTTTTTT
V gene: TRBV9; J gene: TRBJ2-3; clone size: NA; D gene: NA; CDR3 protein: CASSRGGYSTDTQYF; CDR3 DNA: TGTGCCAGCAGTCGGGGAGGATATAGCACAGATACGCAGTATTTT
V gene: TRBV19; J gene: TRBJ1-1; clone size: NA; D gene: NA; CDR3 protein: CASSNPAGNTEAFF; CDR3 DNA: TGTGCCAGTAGTAATCCGGCGGGAAACACTGAAGCTTTCTTT
V gene: TRBV30; J gene: TRBJ2-7; clone size: NA; D gene: NA; CDR3 protein: CAQATGYEQYF; CDR3 DNA: TGTGCCCAGGCCACAGGATACGAGCAGTACTTC
V gene: TRBV6-5; J gene: TRBJ1-1; clone size: NA; D gene: NA; CDR3 protein: CASSYGAGVGGTEAFF; CDR3 DNA: TGTGCCAGCAGTTACGGGGCAGGGGTAGGAGGAACTGAAGCTTTCTTT
V gene: TRBV5-5; J gene: TRBJ2-3; clone size: NA; D gene: TRBD1; CDR3 protein: CASSQDRGRINTQYF; CDR3 DNA: TGTGCCAGCAGCCAAGACAGGGGGCGCATCAATACGCAGTATTTT
V gene: TRBV10-3; J gene: TRBJ1-6; clone size: few; D gene: TRBD1; CDR3 protein: CAVSFRGDDSPLHF; CDR3 DNA: TGTGCCGTCTCCTTCAGGGGGGATGATTCACCCCTCCACTTT
V gene: TRBV11-1; J gene: TRBJ2-7; clone size: NA; D gene: NA; CDR3 protein: CASSKGRERHEQYF; CDR3 DNA: TGTGCCAGCTCAAAGGGGCGTGAGAGGCATGAGCAGTACTTC
V gene: TRBV4-3; J gene: TRBJ1-6; clone size: NA; D gene: TRBD1; CDR3 protein: CASSHGPGQGGSPLHF; CDR3 DNA: TGCGCCAGCAGCCATGGCCCTGGACAGGGAGGCTCACCCCTCCACTTT
V gene: TRBV15; J gene: TRBJ1-4; clone size: NA; D gene: NA; CDR3 protein: CATSRAGDEKLFF; CDR3 DNA: TGTGCCACCAGCCGGGCGGGAGATGAAAAACTGTTTTTT
V gene: TRBV7-2; J gene: TRBJ2-3; clone size: few; D gene: TRBD2; CDR3 protein: CASSLVLSASGGADTQYF; CDR3 DNA: TGTGCCAGCAGCTTAGTATTGTCGGCTAGCGGGGGGGCAGATACGCAGTATTTT
V gene: TRBV30; J gene: TRBJ1-3; clone size: NA; D gene: NA; CDR3 protein: CASTAGNTIYF; CDR3 DNA: TGTGCCTCCACTGCTGGAAACACCATATATTTT
V gene: TRBV2; J gene: TRBJ1-1; clone size: NA; D gene: NA; CDR3 protein: CASSDDAFGGAFF; CDR3 DNA: TGTGCCAGCAGTGACGACGCATTCGGGGGAGCTTTCTTT
V gene: TRBV27; J gene: TRBJ2-3; clone size: few; D gene: NA; CDR3 protein: CASRSQTSADTQYF; CDR3 DNA: TGTGCCAGCAGATCCCAGACTAGTGCGGATACGCAGTATTTT
V gene: TRBV4-3; J gene: TRBJ2-1; clone size: few; D gene: NA; CDR3 protein: CASSQEGGAYNEQFF; CDR3 DNA: TGCGCCAGCAGCCAAGAGGGTGGGGCGTACAATGAGCAGTTCTTC
V gene: TRBV7-9; J gene: TRBJ1-2; clone size: NA; D gene: NA; CDR3 protein: CASSPRGGDYGYTF; CDR3 DNA: TGTGCCAGCAGCCCTCGGGGGGGCGACTATGGCTACACCTTC
V gene: TRBV10-3; J gene: TRBJ1-2; clone size: NA; D gene: NA; CDR3 protein: CAIGGDGSPRGYTF; CDR3 DNA: TGTGCCATCGGGGGGGACGGGTCCCCTCGTGGCTACACCTTC
V gene: TRBV19; J gene: TRBJ2-7; clone size: NA; D gene: NA; CDR3 protein: CASSKRDRYNEQYF; CDR3 DNA: TGTGCCAGTAGTAAGCGGGACAGGTACAACGAGCAGTACTTC
V gene: TRBV4-1; J gene: TRBJ1-5; clone size: NA; D gene: NA; CDR3 protein: CASSQEGHQPQHF; CDR3 DNA: TGCGCCAGCAGCCAAGAGGGGCATCAGCCCCAGCATTTT
V gene: TRBV19; J gene: TRBJ2-5; clone size: few; D gene: NA; CDR3 protein: CASSLGLQETQYF; CDR3 DNA: TGTGCCAGTAGTTTGGGACTTCAAGAGACCCAGTACTTC
V gene: TRBV5-1; J gene: TRBJ1-4; clone size: NA; D gene: NA; CDR3 protein: CASSPGQGTTNEKLFF; CDR3 DNA: TGCGCCAGCAGCCCTGGGCAGGGCACAACTAATGAAAAACTGTTTTTT
V gene: TRBV2; J gene: TRBJ1-4; clone size: NA; D gene: NA; CDR3 protein: CASSVQGTNEKLFF; CDR3 DNA: TGTGCCAGCAGTGTACAGGGTACTAATGAAAAACTGTTTTTT
V gene: TRBV5-1; J gene: TRBJ1-5; clone size: NA; D gene: NA; CDR3 protein: CASSLDGYQPQHF; CDR3 DNA: TGCGCCAGCAGCTTGGACGGGTACCAGCCCCAGCATTTT
V gene: TRBV10-1; J gene: TRBJ1-1; clone size: few; D gene: NA; CDR3 protein: CASSRGRGEAFF; CDR3 DNA: TGCGCCAGCAGTCGAGGGAGAGGTGAAGCTTTCTTT
V gene: TRBV30; J gene: TRBJ2-2; clone size: NA; D gene: NA; CDR3 protein: CAWSVRQNANTGELFF; CDR3 DNA: TGTGCCTGGAGTGTACGACAGAACGCGAACACCGGGGAGCTGTTTTTT
V gene: TRBV9; J gene: TRBJ2-5; clone size: few; D gene: NA; CDR3 protein: CASSAGAWETQYF; CDR3 DNA: TGTGCCAGCAGCGCTGGGGCTTGGGAGACCCAGTACTTC
V gene: TRBV4-1; J gene: TRBJ1-5; clone size: few; D gene: TRBD1; CDR3 protein: CASSHLPGQGAMDQPQHF; CDR3 DNA: TGCGCCAGCAGCCATTTGCCGGGACAGGGGGCGATGGATCAGCCCCAGCATTTT
V gene: TRBV7-6; J gene: TRBJ2-7; clone size: NA; D gene: TRBD1; CDR3 protein: CASSSILGGFTYEQYF; CDR3 DNA: TGTGCCAGCAGCTCCATCCTAGGGGGCTTCACCTACGAGCAGTACTTC
V gene: TRBV6-5; J gene: TRBJ2-1; clone size: NA; D gene: TRBD1; CDR3 protein: CASSRTGSMEQFF; CDR3 DNA: TGTGCCAGCAGCCGGACAGGGTCGATGGAGCAGTTCTTC
V gene: TRBV7-9; J gene: TRBJ1-2; clone size: NA; D gene: NA; CDR3 protein: CASSFNTNYGYTF; CDR3 DNA: TGTGCCAGCAGCTTCAACACTAACTATGGCTACACCTTC
V gene: TRBV9; J gene: TRBJ2-3; clone size: NA; D gene: TRBD2; CDR3 protein: CASSTSGGTDTQYF; CDR3 DNA: TGTGCCAGCAGCACTAGCGGTGGAACAGATACGCAGTATTTT
V gene: TRBV19; J gene: TRBJ1-4; clone size: NA; D gene: NA; CDR3 protein: CATGREGEKLFF; CDR3 DNA: TGTGCCACCGGACGGGAGGGGGAAAAACTGTTTTTT
V gene: TRBV6-5; J gene: TRBJ2-5; clone size: NA; D gene: TRBD2; CDR3 protein: CASRGAGLGQETQYF; CDR3 DNA: TGTGCCAGCAGAGGGGCGGGACTAGGACAGGAGACCCAGTACTTC
V gene: TRBV18; J gene: TRBJ1-1; clone size: NA; D gene: NA; CDR3 protein: CASSPGRGDTEAFF; CDR3 DNA: TGTGCCAGCTCACCGGGCAGGGGAGACACTGAAGCTTTCTTT
V gene: TRBV4-2; J gene: TRBJ2-7; clone size: NA; D gene: NA; CDR3 protein: CASSQREGGGRRSYEQYF; CDR3 DNA: TGTGCCAGCAGCCAACGCGAAGGAGGCGGCCGACGATCCTACGAGCAGTACTTC
V gene: TRBV5-5; J gene: TRBJ1-6; clone size: few; D gene: NA; CDR3 protein: CASRPVGQSNSPLHF; CDR3 DNA: TGTGCCAGCAGACCAGTCGGACAGAGTAATTCACCCCTCCACTTT
V gene: TRBV5-4; J gene: TRBJ1-2; clone size: NA; D gene: TRBD1; CDR3 protein: CASRGNTGDYYGYTF; CDR3 DNA: TGTGCCAGCAGGGGGAATACAGGGGACTACTATGGCTACACCTTC
V gene: TRBV7-9; J gene: TRBJ1-1; clone size: NA; D gene: NA; CDR3 protein: CASSLDWRGNTEAFF; CDR3 DNA: TGTGCCAGCAGCTTAGATTGGAGGGGGAACACTGAAGCTTTCTTT
V gene: TRBV19; J gene: TRBJ2-5; clone size: NA; D gene: TRBD2; CDR3 protein: CASSIGLGLAGEETQYF; CDR3 DNA: TGTGCCAGTAGTATCGGCTTAGGACTAGCGGGGGAAGAGACCCAGTACTTC